The 31 T cell receptor beta chains below were found in one sample sequenced in a study of early T cells in non-severe SARS-CoV-2 infection. MiXCR was run by TCRdb on the 5' RACE reads, yielding one entry per CDR3 protein. Among roughly 67,000 distinct CDR3 sequences, approximately 11% were seen once, and the ten largest hold 5.5% to 7%. The specimen sequenced was whole blood. The source of these receptors is an adult who was a healthcare worker with PCR-confirmed SARS-CoV-2 infection or an uninfected control (not recorded which).

This clonotype showed up just a few times. The chain has TRBV24-1 and TRBJ1-5; D ambiguous. V lost 4 bases and J lost 6, with 9 bases in between. Germline CDR1 KGHDR, CDR2 SFDVKD. The CDR3 is made up of 13 amino acids. CDR3 residues: CATSDYSLQPQHF. The CDR3 region has the DNA TGTGCCACCAGTGACTACAGCCTTCAGCCCCAGCATTTT.

This clonotype was recorded a few times. This chain's CDR3 is CASSLSGTGEETQYF. The CDR3 DNA follows: TGCGCCAGCAGCTTGTCGGGGACAGGGGAAGAGACCCAGTACTTC. J is TRBJ2-5 and V is TRBV5-1; TRBD1 aligns across 10 bases. V dropped 1 base and J dropped 3; count of bases not matched to a gene: 3. Looked up from germline, CDR1 is SGHRS and CDR2 is YFSETQ. This CDR3 has 15 amino acids.

This chain links TRBV18 with TRBJ2-7; a possible D gene is TRBD1 (5 bases). This CDR3 has 16 amino acids. The germline V gene has CDR1 KGHSH and CDR2 LQKENI. V lost 1 base, J lost 2 bases, and 15 bases lay in between. The CDR3 nucleotides read TGTGCCAGCTCACCACGTCTTACAGGACAACCCTACGAGCAGTACTTC. This sequence encodes CASSPRLTGQPYEQYF. Looking up the rest from reference TRBV18 and TRBJ2-7 gives the full variable domain: NAGVMQNPRHLVRRRGQEARLRCSPMKGHSHVYWYRQLPEEGLKFMVYLQKENIIDESGMPKERFSAEFPKEGPSILRIQQVVRGDSAAYFCASSPRLTGQPYEQYFGPGTRLTVT.

This clonotype has a handful of counts. The chain uses TRBV2 and TRBJ2-3; no firm D call. The CDR3 sequence is 13 residues long. Germline CDR1 and CDR2: SNHLY and FYNNEI. V was trimmed by 8 bases and J by 1 base, leaving 10 bases between them. The CDR3: CASLPRRTDTQYF. CDR3 bases: TGTGCCAGCCTCCCCAGACGCACAGATACGCAGTATTTT.

The CDR3 region is CASSQESGGVTQYF. As DNA, the CDR3 is TGCGCCAGCAGCCAAGAAAGTGGGGGGGTGACCCAGTACTTC. The chain carries TRBV4-3 and TRBJ2-5; TRBD2 matches 7 bases. The germline V gene has CDR1 LGHNA and CDR2 YSLEER. This CDR3 spans 14 amino acids. The trim removed 0 bases at V and 7 bases at J, leaving 5 bases unmatched.

There are a few counts of this clonotype. The V gene is TRBV20-1, the J gene TRBJ1-1; D call uncertain. Germline-derived CDR1 and CDR2 are DFQATT and SNEGSKA (reference sequence). The ends were cut back, 4 bases at V and 7 bases at J, with 10 bases in the middle. The CDR3 contains 11 residues. CDR3 nucleotide sequence: TGCAGTGCTACCCCGGGAGATGAAGCTTTCTTT. Translating gives CSATPGDEAFF.

This clonotype was observed a handful of times. The chain joins TRBV12-3 or TRBV12-4 to TRBJ1-1; no firm D call. CDR3 length equals 13 residues. V gave up 2 bases and J gave up 5 bases, with 9 bases separating them. The CDR3 nucleotides are TGTGCCAGCAGTTTACTTCCCGGAACTGAAGCTTTCTTT. This sequence encodes CASSLLPGTEAFF.

This clonotype was detected a few times. The chain couples TRBV9 to TRBJ2-1, with TRBD2 as a possible D gene (6 bases). V was trimmed by 3 bases and J by 10 bases, leaving 11 bases between them. The V gene's germline CDR1 is SGDLS and CDR2 YYNGEE. CDR3 size: 12 residues. The CDR3 sequence: CASSAGSSEQFF. As DNA, the CDR3 is TGTGCCAGCAGCGCCGGGAGCTCCGAGCAGTTCTTC.

This clonotype was recorded many times. This chain connects TRBV12-3 or TRBV12-4 to TRBJ2-3, with TRBD1 matching 8 bases. This CDR3 is built from 14 residues. V lost 5 bases and J lost 4; bases outside the gene matches: 5. The CDR3 is CASSGQGNADTQYF. CDR3 bases: TGTGCCAGCAGTGGACAGGGAAACGCAGATACGCAGTATTTT.

CDR3 loop: CSASSRTYEQYF. In DNA form, the CDR3 reads TGCAGTGCTAGTTCTAGAACCTACGAGCAGTACTTC. This chain connects TRBV20-1 to TRBJ2-7; no clear D gene. There are 12 residues in the CDR3. Trimming pared 3 bases from V and 2 bases from J, leaving 8 bases between. CDR1 and CDR2 (germline): DFQATT, SNEGSKA (reference sequence).

V usage is TRBV12-3 or TRBV12-4 and J usage is TRBJ2-2, with TRBD1 matching 9 bases. This CDR3 has 15 amino acids. Trimming cost V 6 bases and J 6 bases; bases outside gene matches: 8. The CDR3 reads CASSSRDRVAGELFF. The CDR3 DNA is TGTGCCAGCAGCTCCCGGGACAGGGTCGCCGGGGAGCTGTTTTTT.

Many counts were recorded for this clonotype. This chain links TRBV3-1 with TRBJ2-4, with a tentative D call TRBD1 (6 bases). CDR1 is LGHDT and CDR2 is YNNKEL in the germline V gene (reference sequence). V lost 0 bases to trimming and J lost 8 bases, with 14 bases between them. This CDR3 contains 15 residues. CDR3 region: CASSQDTLQGDIQYF. Written as DNA, the CDR3 is TGTGCCAGCAGCCAAGATACCCTACAGGGAGACATTCAGTACTTC.

This chain connects TRBV5-4 to TRBJ2-1, with D unresolved. The CDR3 runs 12 residues. V was shortened by 5 bases and J by 8 bases, with 11 bases between the two germline ends. Germline V gene sequence: CDR1 SGHNT, CDR2 YYREEE (reference sequence). The DNA of the CDR3 is TGTGCCAGCAGACGCGACGGAGATGAGCAGTTCTTC. Translating it yields CASRRDGDEQFF.

The CDR3 coding sequence is TGTGCCAGCAGCCAACCCGGGGGGACTTACTCCTACGAGCAGTACTTC. It encodes CASSQPGGTYSYEQYF. V usage is TRBV7-2 and J usage is TRBJ2-7, with TRBD2 matching over 7 bases. The CDR3 loop spans 16 amino acids. Germline assignment: CDR1 SGHTA and CDR2 FQGNSA. J lost 0 bases, V lost 5 bases, and 10 bases had no gene match.

This clonotype appeared a few times. The chain joins TRBV18 to TRBJ2-5; D is uncertain. The CDR3 covers 15 residues. CDR1 KGHSH and CDR2 LQKENI come from the germline V gene. Trimming shortened V by 4 bases and J by 5 bases, and 17 bases separated the two germline ends. Written as DNA, the CDR3 is TGTGCCAGCTCACTACAGCCCCAATTGGCGGAGACCCAGTACTTC. It yields the protein CASSLQPQLAETQYF.

Only a few counts were recorded for this clonotype. The genes are TRBV5-1 and TRBJ2-5; possibly TRBD2 for D (5 bases). This CDR3 is 14 amino acids long. Trimming shortened V by 1 base and J by 5 bases, and 12 bases separated the two germline ends. Germline CDR1 is SGHRS and CDR2 is YFSETQ. DNA for the CDR3: TGCGCCAGCAGCTTGTCCGGGGTGAAGGAGACCCAGTACTTC. This sequence encodes CASSLSGVKETQYF. The full variable domain, its missing parts supplied by reference TRBV5-1 and TRBJ2-5, is KAGVTQTPRYLIKTRGQQVTLSCSPISGHRSVSWYQQTPGQGLQFLFEYFSETQRNKGNFPGRFSGRQFSNSRSEMNVSTLELGDSALYLCASSLSGVKETQYFGPGTRLLVL.

The J gene is TRBJ2-1, the V gene TRBV11-2, with 10 bases matching TRBD2. The CDR3 spans 12 residues. Germline CDR1 is SGHAT and CDR2 is FQNNGV. The J segment lost 15 bases and the V segment lost 1 base, leaving 3 bases of the junction unmatched. CDR3 in amino acids: CASSLGLAGRFF. The DNA of the CDR3 is TGTGCCAGCAGCTTAGGACTAGCGGGCAGGTTCTTC. The whole variable domain, remainder taken from reference TRBV11-2 and TRBJ2-1, is EAGVAQSPRYKIIEKRQSVAFWCNPISGHATLYWYQQILGQGPKLLIQFQNNGVVDDSQLPKDRFSAERLKGVDSTLKIQPAKLEDSAVYLCASSLGLAGRFFGPGTRLTVL.

This clonotype showed up just a few times. CDR3 nucleotide sequence: TGTGCCAGCTCCCCAGGGACAGACGGCATTCAGTACTTC. Translated, it gives CASSPGTDGIQYF. The rearrangement uses TRBV18 and TRBJ2-4; 7 bases line up with TRBD1. After removal of 6 bases from V and 9 bases from J, the junction contained 8 bases not matched to a gene. The CDR3 is made up of 13 amino acids. CDR1 and CDR2 from the germline V gene are KGHSH and LQKENI.

V usage is TRBV11-2 and J usage is TRBJ1-2; D is uncertain. Trimming removed 0 bases at V and 4 bases at J, with 9 bases between. The CDR3 extends over 14 amino acids. CDR1 and CDR2 from the germline V gene are SGHAT and FQNNGV. The CDR3 coding sequence is TGTGCCAGCAGCTTAGAGGTGCCACTCTATGGCTACACCTTC. Its translation is CASSLEVPLYGYTF.

This clonotype has only a few counts. The V and J genes are TRBV7-2 and TRBJ2-1; TRBD2 matches at 13 bases. CDR3 length: 19 amino acids. V was pared by 0 bases and J by 6 bases, with 11 bases of the junction left unmatched. Per the germline V gene, CDR1 is SGHTA and CDR2 is FQGNSA. In DNA form, the CDR3 reads TGTGCCAGCAGCTTAGCCAGACTAGCGGGAGGACACATGACCAATGAGCAGTTCTTC. It translates to CASSLARLAGGHMTNEQFF.

This clonotype showed up just a few times. The V gene is TRBV2, the J gene TRBJ2-5; D is undetermined. The CDR3 is 13 amino acids. Trimming took off 9 bases at V and 2 bases at J, with 13 bases between the two ends. Germline CDR1 reads SNHLY; CDR2 reads FYNNEI. The CDR3 DNA reads TGTGCCAGTCACGTCCTCCGACAAGAGACCCAGTACTTC. It translates to CASHVLRQETQYF.

This clonotype occurred many times. The rearrangement links TRBV20-1 to TRBJ2-5, with D uncertain. CDR3 length: 12 residues. Germline CDR1 and CDR2: DFQATT and SNEGSKA (reference sequence). With 6 bases removed from V and 5 bases from J, the gap between germline ends came to 13 bases. CDR3 sequence reads: CSATLGPETQYF. The CDR3 DNA reads as TGCAGTGCCACCCTAGGGCCGGAGACCCAGTACTTC.

This clonotype showed up just a few times. This chain connects TRBV27 to TRBJ2-5; 8 nucleotides align to TRBD1. CDR1 and CDR2 from the germline V gene are MNHEY and SMNVEV (reference sequence). V lost 3 bases to trimming and J lost 4 bases; unmatched junction nucleotides: 4. CDR3 length equals 14 residues. The CDR3 nucleotides are TGTGCCAGCAGTTTTGACAGGGGTATAGAGACCCAGTACTTC. Translation gives CASSFDRGIETQYF.

Many counts were recorded for this clonotype. This chain links TRBV18 with TRBJ2-3; no firm D call. Between the trimmed V and J ends, which lost 3 bases and 6 bases, there was a span of 7 bases. This CDR3 has 12 residues. Germline-derived CDR1 and CDR2 are KGHSH and LQKENI. The chain's CDR3 is CASSPTGDTQYF. In DNA, the CDR3 is TGTGCCAGCTCACCGACTGGGGATACGCAGTATTTT.

This clonotype was counted a few times. The chain employs TRBV11-2 and TRBJ2-5; D might be TRBD2 (6 bases). The V end lost 2 bases, the J end lost 5 bases, and 12 bases lay between the germline ends. The CDR3 is 14 residues long. Germline assignment: CDR1 SGHAT and CDR2 FQNNGV. CDR3 region: CASSLLRDLETQYF. CDR3 nucleotides: TGTGCCAGCAGCTTACTTAGGGACTTGGAGACCCAGTACTTC.

This clonotype was seen only a few times. The chain uses TRBV4-1 and TRBJ2-3; 11 bases are shared with TRBD2. This CDR3 region has 17 residues. V trimming: 3 bases; J trimming: 4 bases; junction bases outside the gene matches: 9. Germline V gives CDR1 MGHRA, CDR2 YSYEKL. The CDR3 sequence is CASSHQYSGRAADTQYF. CDR3 in DNA: TGCGCCAGCAGCCACCAATATAGCGGGAGGGCCGCAGATACGCAGTATTTT.

This clonotype was seen ten or more times. For the CDR3, the DNA is TGTGCCAGTAGTAAGGCCCTAGCGGATTACTACAATGAGCAGTTCTTC. This gives the protein CASSKALADYYNEQFF. The chain recombines TRBV19 with TRBJ2-1, with 7 bases lining up with TRBD2. Trimming took 4 bases from V and 3 from J; bases not matched to a gene: 9. Germline CDR1 is LNHDA and CDR2 is SQIVND (reference sequence). The CDR3 has 16 amino acids.

The chain couples TRBV9 to TRBJ2-1; TRBD1 matches at 7 bases. In germline, CDR1 is SGDLS, CDR2 YYNGEE. This CDR3 is built from 13 residues. J gave up 4 bases and V 7 bases, and 5 bases lay outside the gene matches. The CDR3 loop reads CASGTDSYNEQFF. For the CDR3, the DNA is TGTGCCAGCGGGACAGATAGTTACAATGAGCAGTTCTTC.

A remark on this clonotype: One junction end disagrees with the germline gene, perhaps due to a read error. This rearrangement joins TRBV11-2 to TRBJ2-1; a weak D match, TRBD2 (6 bases). CDR3 length: 14 residues. The V gene's germline CDR1 is SGHAT and CDR2 FQNNGV. The CDR3 DNA follows: TGTGCCAGCAGCTTAGCCGGGCGAACCGGGACTTTACACTTC. It codes for CASSLAGRTGTLHF.

This clonotype came up many times. The chain uses TRBV2 and TRBJ2-3, with D unresolved. Germline V lookup: CDR1 SNHLY, CDR2 FYNNEI. The CDR3 is 13 residues long. The V end lost 10 bases, the J end lost 2 bases, and 13 bases lay between the germline ends. DNA of the CDR3: TGTGCCACCCCTCAATCCCCCACAGATACGCAGTATTTT. Its translation is CATPQSPTDTQYF. Filled out from reference TRBV2 and TRBJ2-3, the complete variable domain reads EPEVTQTPSHQVTQMGQEVILRCVPISNHLYFYWYRQILGQKVEFLVSFYNNEISEKSEIFDDQFSVERPDGSNFTLKIRSTKLEDSAMYFCATPQSPTDTQYFGPGTRLTVL.

The sample holds a few counts of this clonotype. This rearrangement joins TRBV7-9 to TRBJ2-7; maybe TRBD2 (5 bases). This CDR3 region has 15 residues. V was pared by 1 base and J by 3 bases, with 13 bases between. Germline V gives CDR1 SEHNR, CDR2 FQNEAQ (reference sequence). The CDR3 nucleotides read TGTGCCAGCAGCTTAGGGGGTAGCGTCGGCTACGAGCAGTACTTC. Its protein product is CASSLGGSVGYEQYF.